What follows are 16 T cell receptor beta chains derived from one specimen sequenced in a study of T cell responses to AZD1222 COVID-19 vaccine listed by TCRdb under 2021. Library construction relied on the immunoSEQ multiplex PCR assay. TCRdb carries this immuneACCESS record with in-frame sequences only. Its versions omit some clonotypes, under half of them owing to an unresolved V gene in the studies checked, with the rest unexplained. The sample table holds 200,000 or so clones, of which 80% to 90% were seen once. About 2.5% of the sample goes to the ten largest clones. Explained via the paper, the time point label denotes: baseline before first vaccination. The sample's treatment or condition label is to be understood as: meningococcal conjugate vaccine given as trial control. Sequencing used peripheral blood, obtained on day 0 of MenACWY control vaccination. Source of these receptors: an adult in good health.

The chain recombines TRBV4-3 with TRBJ1-2; D call uncertain. Trimming took off 2 bases at V and 0 bases at J, with 7 bases between the two ends. The CDR3 runs to 14 residues. Looked up from germline, CDR1 is LGHNA and CDR2 is YSLEER. Here the CDR3 DNA reads TGCGCCAGCAGCCAATCCCTGACTAACTATGGCTACACCTTC. It specifies CASSQSLTNYGYTF.

The chain employs TRBV19 and TRBJ2-7; TRBD2 is a possible D gene (6 bases). The CDR3 extends over 14 amino acids. Germline-derived CDR1 and CDR2 are LNHDA and SQIVND (reference sequence). V shed 5 bases and J shed 2 bases, with 13 bases lying between them. CDR3 protein: CASSAGTEAYEQYF. CDR3 sequence (DNA): TGTGCCAGTAGTGCCGGGACTGAGGCCTACGAGCAGTACTTC.

The CDR3 region is CAWNLLSSTGELFF. CDR3 nucleotide sequence: TGTGCCTGGAATCTACTGTCGAGCACCGGGGAGCTGTTTTTT. The chain combines TRBV30 with TRBJ2-2; D is unclear. The CDR3 is 14 residues long. V lost 4 bases and J 4 bases, leaving 13 bases between the germline ends. Germline CDR1 GTSNPN, CDR2 SVGIG (reference sequence).

The V gene is TRBV11-2, the J gene TRBJ2-5, with a tentative D call TRBD2 (6 bases). The CDR3 contains 14 residues. The V gene lost 0 bases and the J gene lost 5 bases, with 10 bases spanning the gap. Germline V gene lookup returns CDR1 SGHAT and CDR2 FQNNGV. The CDR3 loop is CASSLEGRWETQYF. Written as DNA, the CDR3 is TGTGCCAGCAGCTTAGAGGGGAGGTGGGAGACCCAGTACTTC. Complete variable domain (other parts from reference TRBV11-2 and TRBJ2-5): EAGVAQSPRYKIIEKRQSVAFWCNPISGHATLYWYQQILGQGPKLLIQFQNNGVVDDSQLPKDRFSAERLKGVDSTLKIQPAKLEDSAVYLCASSLEGRWETQYFGPGTRLLVL.

This CDR3 reads CASSSSLGGTGYTF. The DNA for the CDR3 is TGTGCCAGCAGCTCATCCCTGGGGGGCACCGGCTACACCTTC. This rearrangement joins TRBV7-9 to TRBJ1-2, with a tentative D call TRBD1 (6 bases). Germline V lookup: CDR1 SEHNR, CDR2 FQNEAQ (reference sequence). The CDR3 extends over 14 amino acids. The V gene lost 4 bases and the J gene lost 8 bases, with 17 bases spanning the gap. Based on the CDR3 plus reference TRBV7-9 and TRBJ1-2, the full variable domain is DTGVSQNPRHKITKRGQNVTFRCDPISEHNRLYWYRQTLGQGPEFLTYFQNEAQLEKSRLLSDRFSAERPKGSFSTLEIQRTEQGDSAMYLCASSSSLGGTGYTFGSGTRLTVV.

CDR3 residues: CASSPSTGKGEQYF. DNA for the CDR3: TGTGCCAGCTCACCATCGACAGGAAAAGGTGAGCAGTACTTC. The V and J genes are TRBV18 and TRBJ2-7; tentatively, D is TRBD1 (6 bases). The CDR3 runs to 14 residues. V was shortened by 2 bases and J by 7 bases, with 15 bases between the two germline ends. Germline V gene sequence: CDR1 KGHSH, CDR2 LQKENI.

The gene calls are TRBV4-3 and TRBJ2-7; 10 bases are a match to TRBD1. The CDR3 extends over 15 amino acids. Trimming removed 4 bases from V and 2 bases from J; junction bases left unmatched: 5. The germline CDR1 and CDR2 sequences are LGHNA and YSLEER. CDR3 sequence: CASSPGGTGAYEQYF. DNA of the CDR3: TGCGCCAGCAGCCCGGGAGGGACAGGGGCCTACGAGCAGTACTTC.

The chain uses TRBV11-3 and TRBJ2-7; D call uncertain. V was shortened by 5 bases and J by 1 base, with 9 bases between the two germline ends. The CDR3 is 13 amino acids. Germline values: CDR1 SGHNT, CDR2 YENEEA. The CDR3, as DNA: TGTGCCAGCAGCCCCTCTTTTTCCTACGAGCAGTACTTC. It is translated as CASSPSFSYEQYF.

V usage is TRBV7-9 and J usage is TRBJ1-2; TRBD1 agrees at 11 bases. J was trimmed by 7 bases and V by 0 bases; bases with no gene match: 4. The CDR3 has 15 residues. Germline values: CDR1 SEHNR, CDR2 FQNEAQ (reference sequence). Here the CDR3 reads CASSLAGDRGFGYTF. The CDR3 DNA reads as TGTGCCAGCAGCTTAGCCGGGGACAGGGGGTTTGGCTACACCTTC.

This chain links TRBV5-1 with TRBJ2-4; D may be TRBD1 or TRBD2 (7 bases each). Germline lookup yields CDR1 SGHRS and CDR2 YFSETQ. Trimming removed 5 bases at V and 7 bases at J, with 16 bases between. There are 14 residues in the CDR3. The CDR3 DNA follows: TGCGCCAGCAGTCCAGGGGGGGTCAATAACATTCAGTACTTC. It encodes CASSPGGVNNIQYF.

This clone was picked up a small number of times. This chain links TRBV7-3 with TRBJ1-1; D perhaps matches TRBD1 (5 bases). The ends were cut back, 5 bases at V and 4 bases at J, with 11 bases in the middle. Germline CDR1 is SGHTA and CDR2 is FQGTGA. CDR3 length equals 13 residues. Here the CDR3 reads CASSPSGTTEAFF. CDR3 sequence (DNA): TGTGCCAGCAGCCCGTCTGGGACCACTGAAGCTTTCTTT.

The rearrangement uses TRBV20-1 and TRBJ2-7, with D possibly called TRBD1 or TRBD2 (5 bases each). V shed 5 bases and J shed 6 bases, with 11 bases lying between them. Germline V lookup: CDR1 DFQATT, CDR2 SNEGSKA (reference sequence). The CDR3 loop spans 11 amino acids. The CDR3 sequence: CSAQRGPEQYF. In DNA, the CDR3 is TGCAGTGCTCAACGGGGCCCCGAGCAGTACTTC.

This sequence joins TRBV28 and TRBJ2-1; D may be TRBD2 (7 bases). Germline values: CDR1 MDHEN, CDR2 SYDVKM. This CDR3 is built from 12 residues. V lost 6 bases and J 8 bases, leaving 11 bases between the germline ends. The CDR3 loop reads CASSPGGYEQFF. CDR3 in DNA: TGTGCCAGCAGCCCGGGGGGCTATGAGCAGTTCTTC.

The chain links TRBV5-1 to TRBJ2-5; maybe TRBD1 (6 bases). V lost 6 bases and J lost 4, with 16 bases in between. CDR3 length equals 14 residues. In germline, CDR1 is SGHRS, CDR2 YFSETQ. As DNA, the CDR3 is TGCGCCAGCAAGGACGTTTTAGGGGGAGAGACCCAGTACTTC. Translation: CASKDVLGGETQYF.

Here the CDR3 reads CATRGTLRLDGYTF. The DNA of the CDR3 is TGTGCCACCAGGGGGACCCTTCGTCTGGACGGCTACACCTTC. The genes are TRBV24-1 and TRBJ1-2; a possible D gene is TRBD1 (5 bases). V lost 7 bases to trimming and J lost 8 bases, with 19 bases between them. Germline V gene data show CDR1 as KGHDR and CDR2 as SFDVKD. The CDR3 has 14 amino acids.

The chain links TRBV4-1 to TRBJ2-5, with D possibly matching TRBD1 (5 bases). The germline V gene encodes CDR1 MGHRA and CDR2 YSYEKL. The CDR3 spans 17 residues. V lost 0 bases, J lost 1 base, and 15 bases lay in between. For the CDR3, the DNA is TGCGCCAGCAGCCAAGAAGGGGTTTTGGGGTCCCAAGAGACCCAGTACTTC. This sequence encodes CASSQEGVLGSQETQYF.